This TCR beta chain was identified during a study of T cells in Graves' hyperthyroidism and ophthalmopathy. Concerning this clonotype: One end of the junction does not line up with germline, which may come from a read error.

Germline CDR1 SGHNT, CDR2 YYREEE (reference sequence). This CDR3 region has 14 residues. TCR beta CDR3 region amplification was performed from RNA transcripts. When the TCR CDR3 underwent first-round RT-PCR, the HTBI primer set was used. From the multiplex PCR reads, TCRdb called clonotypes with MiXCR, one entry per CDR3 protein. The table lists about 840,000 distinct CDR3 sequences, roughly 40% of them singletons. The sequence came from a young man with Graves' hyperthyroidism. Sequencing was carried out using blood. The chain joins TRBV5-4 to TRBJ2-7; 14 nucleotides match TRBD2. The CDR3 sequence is CTSRGTSGSYEQYF. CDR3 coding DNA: TGTACCAGCAGAGGGACTAGCGGGAGCTACGAGCAGTACTTC.